This T cell receptor (beta chain) stems from a study of beta chain features in type 1 diabetes. Looking at the study overall: Examination covered fewer than 110 million sorted cells spanning all samples.

Investigators reverse transcribed all isolated RNA, so they sequenced expressed TCRB transcripts. Sequencing used immunoSEQ multiplex PCR; TCRdb keeps in-frame clones, though not all of them. Of about 150,000 clones listed, 11% are singletons. CDR1 and CDR2 (germline): SGHNT, YYREEE (reference sequence). The CDR3 is 16 amino acids. J gave up 4 bases and V 6 bases, and 12 bases lay outside the gene matches. In its sample, this clone was seen a few times. CD4+ naive, central memory, regulatory and stem cell-like memory subsets were isolated by sorting on CD45RO/CCR7/CD25/CD127/CD95/CD27. The receptor comes from a man between 18 and 35 years old in good health. V is TRBV5-4 and J is TRBJ2-5; 10 nucleotides agree with TRBD2. The specimen was central memory CD4+ T cells from blood. The CDR3 region is CASTPRSGGGLETQYF. The CDR3 DNA reads as TGTGCCAGCACCCCGAGAAGCGGGGGGGGCTTAGAGACCCAGTACTTC.